A single T cell receptor beta chain is shown here with its context. Its antigen is not known. Prepared TCR beta cDNA libraries contained unique molecular identifiers. TCRdb re-called the PCR reads with MiXCR, one entry per CDR3 protein. This table has under 650,000 distinct CDR3 sequences, roughly 46% appearing once. The sample belongs to a study of post-analysis software for immune sequencing data. The study, taken as a whole, reports: Elevated frequency relative to controls characterized roughly five TRBV segments in patients, TRBV5-6, TRBV5-1 and TRBV20-1 among them.

The ends were cut back, 3 bases at V and 3 bases at J, with 18 bases in the middle. This CDR3 region has 17 residues. Sequenced input: blood. This TCR was sampled from a girl aged 5-17 years with multiple sclerosis. This sequence joins TRBV12-3 or TRBV12-4 and TRBJ2-1, with TRBD2 as a possible D gene (5 bases). This CDR3 reads CASSLRKLRGLYNEQFF. The CDR3 nucleotides are TGTGCCAGCAGTTTGAGGAAGCTTCGAGGGCTCTACAATGAGCAGTTCTTC.